The rows below give T cell receptor beta chains drawn from one sample of a study of Ad26.COV2.S vaccination and SARS-CoV-2 variants. The method was immunoSEQ multiplex PCR; TCRdb's version includes in-frame clones alone and lacks a portion of them. This sample has 300,000 to 350,000 clones, with 70% to 90% found just once. The material sequenced was peripheral blood, taken in a trial of Ad26.COV2.S vaccine versus placebo. These receptors were collected from a person aged 18 to 65 who received the Ad26.COV2.S COVID-19 vaccine or a placebo. Each CDR3 is given with its conserved first and last residue. The D gene is left open where the match is weak. Rows give clone size only sometimes, using once, few, many, or a class for an expanded clone.

>TRBJ2-1|NA|14|TRBV19|NA
CASSILGGVNEQFF
TGTGCCAGTAGTATACTGGGTGGGGTTAATGAGCAGTTCTTC
>TRBJ1-2|NA|13|TRBV19|NA
CASSITGNYGYTF
TGTGCCAGTAGTATAACAGGGAACTATGGCTACACCTTC
>TRBJ2-3|NA|11|TRBV7-9|NA
CASSLIDTQYF
TGTGCCAGCAGCTTGATCGATACGCAGTATTTT
>TRBJ2-7|NA|15|TRBV20-1|TRBD2
CSASRFTSGTYEQYF
TGCAGTGCTAGTCGATTCACTAGCGGGACCTACGAGCAGTACTTC
>TRBJ1-1|NA|15|TRBV4-3|NA
CASSQDMTENTEAFF
TGCGCCAGCAGCCAAGATATGACGGAGAACACTGAAGCTTTCTTT
>TRBJ1-3|NA|15|TRBV28|NA
CASSRRQLSGNTIYF
TGTGCCAGCAGCCGACGACAGCTCTCTGGAAACACCATATATTTT
>TRBJ1-3|few|14|TRBV10-3|NA
CAISDSSVSNTIYF
TGTGCCATCAGTGACTCATCCGTGTCAAACACCATATATTTT
>TRBJ1-6|NA|18|TRBV19|NA
CASSIAGLESSYNSPLHF
TGTGCCAGTAGTATAGCAGGACTGGAGAGCTCCTATAATTCACCCCTCCACTTT
>TRBJ2-3|NA|15|TRBV11-2|NA
CASTEAAGTKDTQYF
TGTGCCAGCACCGAAGCTGCGGGAACCAAAGATACGCAGTATTTT
>TRBJ2-1|NA|11|TRBV29-1|NA
CSVSRVSEQFF
TGCAGCGTGAGCAGGGTTAGTGAGCAGTTCTTC
>TRBJ2-7|few|15|TRBV28|TRBD1
CASSRPGQGAYEQYF
TGTGCCAGCAGTCGCCCGGGACAGGGGGCCTACGAGCAGTACTTC
>TRBJ1-1|NA|15|TRBV14|NA
CASSQPTPGRTEAFF
TGTGCCAGCAGCCAACCGACCCCCGGGCGGACTGAAGCTTTCTTT
>TRBJ1-2|NA|13|TRBV5-6|TRBD1
CASSSGTEYGYTF
TGTGCCAGCAGTTCCGGGACAGAATATGGCTACACCTTC
>TRBJ2-1|NA|15|TRBV9|NA
CASSVSGGSYNEQFF
TGTGCCAGCAGCGTATCAGGGGGGTCCTACAATGAGCAGTTCTTC
>TRBJ2-5|NA|16|TRBV9|NA
CASSVGSSRAGETQYF
TGTGCCAGCAGCGTAGGGTCGTCCAGGGCGGGAGAGACCCAGTACTTC
>TRBJ1-2|NA|14|TRBV2|NA
CASSEAGGLYGYTF
TGTGCCAGCAGTGAAGCGGGCGGCCTCTATGGCTACACCTTC
>TRBJ1-5|NA|12|TRBV6-2/TRBV6-3|NA
CASSTSLQPQHF
TGTGCCAGCAGCACAAGTCTTCAGCCCCAGCATTTT
>TRBJ1-3|once|16|TRBV7-2|NA
CASSTIQYPSGNTIYF
TGTGCCAGCAGCACAATACAGTACCCTTCTGGAAACACCATATATTTT
>TRBJ2-3|NA|15|TRBV7-2|NA
CASSLGEGATDTQYF
TGTGCCAGCAGCTTAGGAGAAGGGGCCACAGATACGCAGTATTTT
>TRBJ2-2|NA|15|TRBV27|NA
CASSFHRENTGELFF
TGTGCCAGCAGTTTTCACAGGGAGAACACCGGGGAGCTGTTTTTT
>TRBJ2-3|NA|15|TRBV5-4|TRBD2
CASSGDAGGTDTQYF
TGTGCCAGCAGCGGGGACGCGGGAGGCACAGATACGCAGTATTTT
>TRBJ2-7|NA|15|TRBV6-2/TRBV6-3|NA
CASSSPLTGSYEQYF
TGTGCCAGCAGTTCCCCGCTGACAGGCTCCTACGAGCAGTACTTC
>TRBJ1-5|NA|13|TRBV6-4|TRBD1
CASSQGAGQPQHF
TGTGCCAGCAGCCAGGGGGCGGGTCAGCCCCAGCATTTT
>TRBJ2-5|NA|12|TRBV30|NA
CAWSVPGATQYF
TGTGCCTGGAGTGTTCCCGGGGCAACCCAGTACTTC
>TRBJ2-7|NA|14|TRBV7-2|NA
CASSAPTSSYEQYF
TGTGCCAGCAGCGCCCCTACTAGCTCCTACGAGCAGTACTTC
>TRBJ2-4|NA|14|TRBV7-2|NA
CASSFGQTKNIQYF
TGTGCCAGCAGCTTTGGACAGACCAAAAACATTCAGTACTTC
>TRBJ2-7|NA|15|TRBV4-1|NA
CASSQDLHTSYEQYF
TGCGCCAGCAGCCAAGATCTTCACACCTCCTACGAGCAGTACTTC
>TRBJ2-7|few|14|TRBV5-1|TRBD1
CASSSGTGTYEQYF
TGCGCCAGCAGCTCCGGGACAGGTACCTACGAGCAGTACTTC
>TRBJ1-2|NA|16|TRBV27|NA
CASSLAAGQGIYGYTF
TGTGCCAGCAGTTTAGCCGCGGGGCAGGGGATTTATGGCTACACCTTC
>TRBJ2-6|NA|18|TRBV19|NA
CASTLGKGHLSGANVLTF
TGTGCCAGTACCCTAGGGAAAGGTCACCTCTCTGGGGCCAACGTCCTGACTTTC
>TRBJ1-2|NA|16|TRBV27|NA
CASSLAAGVANYGYTF
TGTGCCAGCAGTTTGGCCGCGGGGGTAGCTAACTATGGCTACACCTTC
>TRBJ1-1|NA|14|TRBV5-5|NA
CASSLGRLNTEAFF
TGTGCCAGCAGCTTGGGGCGGTTGAACACTGAAGCTTTCTTT
>TRBJ2-3|once|15|TRBV3-1/TRBV3-2|TRBD2
CASSQEGLAGYTQYF
TGTGCCAGCAGCCAAGAGGGACTAGCGGGGTATACGCAGTATTTT
>TRBJ2-1|NA|15|TRBV7-6|TRBD1
CASSLGTGAHNEQFF
TGTGCCAGCAGCTTAGGGACAGGGGCCCACAATGAGCAGTTCTTC
>TRBJ1-4|NA|15|TRBV29-1|TRBD1
CSVEALGQGGEKLFF
TGCAGCGTTGAAGCCCTGGGACAGGGAGGTGAAAAACTGTTTTTT
>TRBJ1-1|few|13|TRBV12-5|NA
CASGLQGTTEAFF
TGTGCTAGTGGTTTGCAGGGTACGACTGAAGCTTTCTTT
>TRBJ1-4|NA|14|TRBV7-8|TRBD1
CASSSGQANEKLFF
TGTGCCAGCAGCTCGGGACAGGCGAATGAAAAACTGTTTTTT
>TRBJ1-4|once|14|TRBV4-1|NA
CASSQEEGWEKLFF
TGCGCCAGCAGCCAAGAGGAAGGGTGGGAAAAACTGTTTTTT
>TRBJ1-2|NA|11|TRBV5-1|NA
CASSPGPYYTF
TGCGCCAGCAGCCCGGGGCCCTACTACACCTTC
>TRBJ1-2|NA|16|TRBV3-1/TRBV3-2|NA
CASSQGLRPGRYGYTF
TGTGCCAGCAGCCAAGGACTGAGGCCGGGACGCTATGGCTACACCTTC
>TRBJ2-7|once|10|TRBV25-1|NA
CAREGDEQYF
TGTGCCAGAGAGGGAGACGAGCAGTACTTC
>TRBJ1-4|once|14|TRBV9|NA
CASSVGFGNEKLFF
TGTGCCAGCAGCGTAGGTTTCGGAAATGAAAAACTGTTTTTT
>TRBJ1-4|NA|15|TRBV14|NA
CASSPRHGTNEKLFF
TGTGCCAGCAGTCCCCGACACGGAACTAATGAAAAACTGTTTTTT
>TRBJ2-7|NA|11|TRBV15|NA
CATGEAYEQYF
TGTGCCACCGGGGAAGCCTACGAGCAGTACTTC
>TRBJ1-1|NA|14|TRBV30|TRBD1
CAWGQGSMNTEAFF
TGTGCCTGGGGACAGGGTTCCATGAACACTGAAGCTTTCTTT
>TRBJ2-1|NA|15|TRBV9|NA
CASSALEGASNEQFF
TGTGCCAGCAGCGCACTGGAGGGGGCGAGCAATGAGCAGTTCTTC
>TRBJ2-5|NA|17|TRBV28|TRBD1
CASRSHVDRAGKETQYF
TGTGCCAGCAGATCTCATGTGGACAGGGCCGGTAAGGAGACCCAGTACTTC
>TRBJ2-5|NA|15|TRBV7-2|NA
CASSPTRDTQETQYF
TGTGCCAGCAGTCCAACACGGGACACCCAAGAGACCCAGTACTTC